A single sample is the source of the 11 T cell receptor beta chains below, sequenced in a study of T cells after posttransplantation cyclophosphamide. Sequenced by immunoSEQ multiplex PCR; TCRdb stores in-frame clones only, minus some. The sample yields approximately 16,000 clones, about 77% seen once. A marrow graft followed busulfan-fludarabine conditioning, with cyclophosphamide on days +3 and +4. This material consisted of CD8+ T cells sorted from PBMCs, taken 1903 days after a stem cell transplant with posttransplant cyclophosphamide. The receptors were sampled from a female patient between 40 and 50 years old who received an allogeneic stem cell transplant from a related donor, was CMV-positive, and had no GVHD. Some T cells may be transferred from the graft donor.

The J gene is TRBJ2-1, the V gene TRBV7-2; 8 nucleotides align to TRBD2. The CDR3 has 16 amino acids. V gave up 0 bases and J gave up 8 bases; unmatched junction bases: 9. Germline CDR1 and CDR2: SGHTA and FQGNSA. CDR3: CASSLAHTGGYYEQFF. The CDR3 DNA reads as TGTGCCAGCAGCTTAGCCCACACGGGGGGGTATTATGAGCAGTTCTTC. The full variable domain, completed using reference TRBV7-2 and TRBJ2-1, is GAGVSQSPSNKVTEKGKDVELRCDPISGHTALYWYRQSLGQGLEFLIYFQGNSAPDKSGLPSDRFSAERTGGSVSTLTIQRTQQEDSAVYLCASSLAHTGGYYEQFFGPGTRLTVL.

The CDR3 bases are TGTGCCAGCAGTGAAATAGGACTGACCAATGAAAAACTGTTTTTT. It specifies CASSEIGLTNEKLFF. The rearrangement uses TRBV6-1 and TRBJ1-4; D is unresolved. The CDR3 is made up of 15 amino acids. Deletions cut 2 bases from V and 5 bases from J, with 12 bases between. Germline CDR1 and CDR2: MNHNS and SASEGT.

This rearrangement joins TRBV7-9 to TRBJ2-1; D not resolved. The CDR3 has 12 residues. Germline lookup yields CDR1 SEHNR and CDR2 FQNEAQ (reference sequence). With 6 bases removed from V and 16 bases from J, the gap between germline ends came to 19 bases. The CDR3 region is CASSLSPLVGFF. In nucleotides, the CDR3 is TGTGCCAGCAGTCTCTCCCCTCTAGTAGGATTCTTC. Full variable domain (missing parts from reference TRBV7-9 and TRBJ2-1): DTGVSQNPRHKITKRGQNVTFRCDPISEHNRLYWYRQTLGQGPEFLTYFQNEAQLEKSRLLSDRFSAERPKGSFSTLEIQRTEQGDSAMYLCASSLSPLVGFFGPGTRLTVL.

This clone was recorded once. The chain joins TRBV28 to TRBJ2-7; 8 nucleotides match TRBD2. Germline trimming cut 4 bases from V and 0 bases from J; bases unmatched to any gene: 8. This CDR3 has 16 amino acids. CDR1 and CDR2 (germline): MDHEN, SYDVKM. As DNA, the CDR3 is TGTGCCAGCAGTTCGCCGGGGGGGTCCAGCTCCTACGAGCAGTACTTC. Amino acids: CASSSPGGSSSYEQYF. The complete variable domain, with remaining parts taken from reference TRBV28 and TRBJ2-7, reads DVKVTQSSRYLVKRTGEKVFLECVQDMDHENMFWYRQDPGLGLRLIYFSYDVKMKEKGDIPEGYSVSREKKERFSLILESASTNQTSMYLCASSSPGGSSSYEQYFGPGTRLTVT.

This chain links TRBV5-4 with TRBJ2-5; D possibly corresponds to TRBD1 (5 bases). From germline, CDR1 is SGHNT and CDR2 YYREEE (reference sequence). The CDR3 is made up of 14 amino acids. Trimming stripped 0 bases from V and 4 bases from J, with 10 bases between. CDR3 protein: CASSLDRRRETQYF. The CDR3 DNA is TGTGCCAGCAGCTTGGACAGGCGGAGAGAGACCCAGTACTTC.

The chain joins TRBV5-1 to TRBJ1-4, with D possibly being TRBD1 (5 bases). Looked up from germline, CDR1 is SGHRS and CDR2 is YFSETQ. V lost 2 bases and J 3 bases, leaving 8 bases between the germline ends. The CDR3 runs to 14 residues. The CDR3 loop is CASSFRAANEKLFF. The CDR3, as DNA: TGCGCCAGCAGCTTCAGGGCCGCTAATGAAAAACTGTTTTTT.

The J gene is TRBJ1-2, the V gene TRBV29-1, with 7 nucleotides matching TRBD1. This CDR3 has 17 residues. Germline lookup yields CDR1 SQVTM and CDR2 ANQGSEA. Trimming removed 3 bases from V and 2 bases from J; junction bases left unmatched: 15. The CDR3 bases are TGCAGCGTTGACGGCCCCGGGACAGAATATAGCAACTATGGCTACACCTTC. It is translated as CSVDGPGTEYSNYGYTF. The full variable domain, with the rest looked up from reference TRBV29-1 and TRBJ1-2, is SAVISQKPSRDICQRGTSLTIQCQVDSQVTMMFWYRQQPGQSLTLIATANQGSEATYESGFVIDKFPISRPNLTFSTLTVSNMSPEDSSIYLCSVDGPGTEYSNYGYTFGSGTRLTVV.

The chain combines TRBV4-3 with TRBJ2-7; 8 bases fit TRBD1. CDR1 is LGHNA, CDR2 YSLEER, per germline. The trim removed 0 bases at V and 2 bases at J, leaving 6 bases unmatched. This CDR3 spans 16 amino acids. The CDR3 loop is CASSQDSRGLAYEQYF. The CDR3 DNA follows: TGCGCCAGCAGCCAAGATTCCAGGGGGCTGGCCTACGAGCAGTACTTC.

V and J are TRBV7-9 and TRBJ1-2, with 8 nucleotides matching TRBD1. V lost 1 base, J lost 0 bases, and 1 base stayed unmatched. This CDR3 is 15 amino acids long. Looked up from germline, CDR1 is SEHNR and CDR2 is FQNEAQ (reference sequence). CDR3: CASSLGTGTNYGYTF. Here the CDR3 DNA reads TGTGCCAGCAGCTTAGGGACAGGGACTAACTATGGCTACACCTTC.

The rearrangement joins TRBV28 to TRBJ2-2, with TRBD2 as a possible D gene (5 bases). CDR1 is MDHEN, CDR2 SYDVKM, per germline. The CDR3 spans 15 residues. The V end was cut by 6 bases, the J end by 3 bases, with 14 bases between. The CDR3 region is CASRPGIEDTGELFF. In nucleotides, the CDR3 is TGTGCCAGCAGGCCGGGAATTGAGGACACCGGGGAGCTGTTTTTT.

This chain joins TRBV28 and TRBJ2-1; a possible D gene is TRBD2 (6 bases). The germline gives CDR1 MDHEN, CDR2 SYDVKM. Trimming pared 7 bases from V and 0 bases from J, leaving 13 bases between. The CDR3 is 15 amino acids. The CDR3 here is CASTGTSSSYNEQFF. The CDR3 DNA follows: TGTGCCAGCACCGGGACTTCCAGCTCCTACAATGAGCAGTTCTTC.